This T cell receptor beta chain was recorded in a study of blood T cell repertoires in COVID-19. Study as a whole: COVID-19 samples from acute and convalescent phases originated in the United States, Italy and Spain.

The CDR3 contains 14 residues. CDR1 and CDR2 from the germline V gene are LNHDA and SQIVND (reference sequence). J was trimmed by 5 bases and V by 3 bases; bases with no gene match: 3. This clone appeared a single time. Participant age was roughly 18 to 95 years, and participants resided in 20 to 30 US areas. Clinical history as reported by participants underpinned cohort assignment. How the authors handled the data: Reference gene primer amplification gave estimated nucleated cell counts. Repertoires were generated with immunoSEQ multiplex PCR, while TCRdb's copy carries only in-frame clones and drops some. V and J calls and clone size are given by that table; D and trimming were obtained from the DNA. Of 180,000 or so clones listed, 80% are singletons.

The TCR was taken from a man aged 55 to 70 who had been exposed to COVID-19. Input material: PBMCs or T cells enriched from blood (not recorded which). V is TRBV19 and J is TRBJ1-1, with 10 bases lining up with TRBD1. CDR3 DNA sequence: TGTGCCAGTAGTATCGACAGGGGGCTGACTGAAGCTTTCTTT. Translating it yields CASSIDRGLTEAFF.